The 20 T cell receptor beta chains listed next were all sequenced from one sample in a study of cytomegalovirus exposure and HLA in healthy donors. It was with 60 Vbeta and 13 Jbeta primers that the PCR ran. Some clones are missing from TCRdb's copy, which holds only in-frame ones; the method was immunoSEQ multiplex PCR. The data contain some 130,000 clones, approximately 82% of them singletons. The sample consisted of PBMCs. The source of these receptors is a boy aged 2 to 10 in good health and CMV-seronegative.

J is TRBJ2-7 and V is TRBV7-9; 11 bases align to TRBD2. CDR1 and CDR2 from the germline V gene are SEHNR and FQNEAQ (reference sequence). The CDR3 totals 15 residues. J lost 0 bases, V lost 3 bases, and 1 base had no gene match. CDR3: CASSFGTSGSYEQYF. Written as DNA, the CDR3 is TGTGCCAGCAGCTTCGGGACTAGCGGCTCCTACGAGCAGTACTTC. The full variable domain, completed using reference TRBV7-9 and TRBJ2-7, is DTGVSQNPRHKITKRGQNVTFRCDPISEHNRLYWYRQTLGQGPEFLTYFQNEAQLEKSRLLSDRFSAERPKGSFSTLEIQRTEQGDSAMYLCASSFGTSGSYEQYFGPGTRLTVT.

The chain combines TRBV7-9 with TRBJ1-2; 10 nucleotides agree with TRBD1. Unmatched junction bases numbered 16, after V lost 5 bases and J lost 7 bases. CDR1 is SEHNR, CDR2 FQNEAQ, per germline (reference sequence). The CDR3 runs 17 residues. CDR3 protein: CASSLPDNDRGRSGYTF. The CDR3 nucleotides read TGTGCCAGCAGCCTACCCGACAACGACAGGGGGCGGTCTGGCTACACCTTC.

The rearrangement uses TRBV9 and TRBJ2-2; D ambiguous. Per the germline V gene, CDR1 is SGDLS and CDR2 is YYNGEE. Deletions cut 0 bases from V and 6 bases from J, with 9 bases between. The CDR3 loop spans 14 amino acids. CDR3: CASSVAPGAGELFF. The CDR3 nucleotides read TGTGCCAGCAGCGTAGCCCCGGGTGCCGGGGAGCTGTTTTTT.

CDR3 amino acids: CASSSLADTQYF. The CDR3 DNA is TGCGCCAGCAGCTCCTTAGCAGATACGCAGTATTTT. The chain recombines TRBV5-1 with TRBJ2-3, with D uncertain. Germline V CDR1 and CDR2: SGHRS, YFSETQ. CDR3 length: 12 residues. Trimming removed 3 bases from V and 4 bases from J, with 6 bases in between.

This clone occurred once. V is TRBV19 and J is TRBJ1-1; the D gene is possibly TRBD1 (5 bases). The germline gives CDR1 LNHDA, CDR2 SQIVND (reference sequence). With 6 bases removed from V and 1 base from J, the gap between germline ends came to 12 bases. The CDR3 has 14 residues. CDR3 sequence (DNA): TGTGCCAGTAGAGGGGACTTCCCGAACACTGAAGCTTTCTTT. Translating it yields CASRGDFPNTEAFF. Full variable domain (outside the CDR3, taken from reference TRBV19 and TRBJ1-1): DGGITQSPKYLFRKEGQNVTLSCEQNLNHDAMYWYRQDPGQGLRLIYYSQIVNDFQKGDIAEGYSVSREKKESFPLTVTSAQKNPTAFYLCASRGDFPNTEAFFGQGTRLTVV.

The chain joins TRBV6-4 to TRBJ2-5; 11 bases match TRBD2. Per the germline V gene, CDR1 is MRHNA and CDR2 is SNTAGT. The trim removed 4 bases at V and 5 bases at J, leaving 6 bases unmatched. This CDR3 has 15 residues. The CDR3 sequence is CASSVTSGGSETQYF. In DNA, the CDR3 is TGTGCCAGCAGTGTAACTAGCGGGGGTTCGGAGACCCAGTACTTC.

The V call is TRBV5-1, the J call TRBJ1-2, with D perhaps matching TRBD1 (6 bases). This CDR3 has 15 residues. Germline V lookup: CDR1 SGHRS, CDR2 YFSETQ. V lost 4 bases, J lost 4 bases, and 17 bases lay in between. This CDR3 reads CASSPVGGALYGYTF. In nucleotides, the CDR3 is TGCGCCAGCAGCCCAGTTGGGGGGGCCCTCTATGGCTACACCTTC. Complete variable domain (other parts from reference TRBV5-1 and TRBJ1-2): KAGVTQTPRYLIKTRGQQVTLSCSPISGHRSVSWYQQTPGQGLQFLFEYFSETQRNKGNFPGRFSGRQFSNSRSEMNVSTLELGDSALYLCASSPVGGALYGYTFGSGTRLTVV.

This chain uses TRBV11-2 with TRBJ1-1; possible D gene TRBD1, 5 bases. The CDR3 contains 19 residues. Trimming took 1 base from V and 0 from J, leaving 21 bases between them. CDR1 and CDR2 from the germline V gene are SGHAT and FQNNGV. The CDR3 loop reads CASSLAGRVSSRLNTEAFF. The CDR3 region has the DNA TGTGCCAGCAGCTTAGCGGGCAGGGTGTCCTCTCGACTGAACACTGAAGCTTTCTTT.

The chain recombines TRBV29-1 with TRBJ1-1; a possible D gene is TRBD1 (6 bases). CDR1 and CDR2 (germline): SQVTM, ANQGSEA. V lost 3 bases and J 4 bases, leaving 18 bases between the germline ends. This CDR3 region has 15 residues. CDR3 amino acids: CSVEAGFLGGTEAFF. CDR3 bases: TGCAGCGTTGAGGCAGGCTTCTTAGGGGGCACTGAAGCTTTCTTT.

This clone was found a few times. The chain joins TRBV27 to TRBJ2-3, with a weak D call TRBD2 (5 bases). The V and J ends lost 2 bases and 3 bases respectively, with 9 bases between them. CDR1 and CDR2 from the germline V gene are MNHEY and SMNVEV (reference sequence). The CDR3 is made up of 14 amino acids. The CDR3 sequence: CASSLLGVTDTQYF. The CDR3 region has the DNA TGTGCCAGCAGTTTACTCGGGGTTACAGATACGCAGTATTTT.

The V and J genes are TRBV6-6 and TRBJ1-1; D unresolved. From germline, CDR1 is MNHNY and CDR2 SVGAGI (reference sequence). V lost 4 bases to trimming and J lost 2 bases, with 2 bases between them. This CDR3 contains 11 residues. In nucleotides, the CDR3 is TGTGCCAGCAGTTCAAACACTGAAGCTTTCTTT. Protein sequence: CASSSNTEAFF.

The chain links TRBV6-6 to TRBJ2-1, with 8 nucleotides matching TRBD2. This CDR3 contains 14 residues. With 6 bases clipped from V and 9 bases from J, the junction kept 10 bases outside the gene matches. The germline gives CDR1 MNHNY, CDR2 SVGAGI (reference sequence). The CDR3 DNA sequence: TGTGCCAGCAGCTCCGGGACTAGGGGCGCTGAGCAGTTCTTC. Encoded protein: CASSSGTRGAEQFF.

V is TRBV12-5 and J is TRBJ1-1; 8 nucleotides agree with TRBD1. The V gene's germline CDR1 is LGHNT and CDR2 FRNRAP. With V trimmed by 7 bases and J by 1 base, 17 bases remained unmatched. The CDR3 covers 18 residues. CDR3 coding DNA: TGTGCTAGTGCCGCGCCGATTGGACAGGGCGGGCGGAACACTGAAGCTTTCTTT. Protein product: CASAAPIGQGGRNTEAFF.

The chain combines TRBV18 with TRBJ1-1, with D maybe TRBD1 (6 bases). From germline, CDR1 is KGHSH and CDR2 LQKENI. V was pared by 6 bases and J by 4 bases, with 18 bases between. The CDR3 spans 15 residues. The CDR3, as DNA: TGTGCCAGCTCTCCCACCACAGGGTGGGGCACTGAAGCTTTCTTT. It translates to CASSPTTGWGTEAFF.

The chain has TRBV10-1 and TRBJ1-1; D not certain. There are 13 residues in the CDR3. The germline V and J ends were trimmed by 3 bases and 1 base, with 6 bases remaining between them. CDR1 is WNHNN, CDR2 SYGVQD, per germline (reference sequence). The CDR3 here is CASSETSNTEAFF. Here the CDR3 DNA reads TGCGCCAGCAGTGAAACATCGAACACTGAAGCTTTCTTT.

This clone appeared once. V gene TRBV10-3 combines with J gene TRBJ2-1; the match to TRBD2 covers 7 bases. The CDR3 contains 16 residues. Trimming removed 3 bases from V and 5 bases from J; junction bases left unmatched: 10. Germline loops: CDR1 ENHRY, CDR2 SYGVKD. This CDR3 reads CAISEEIAGSNNEQFF. In DNA form, the CDR3 reads TGTGCCATCAGTGAAGAGATAGCGGGTAGTAACAATGAGCAGTTCTTC.

A single count supports this clone. CDR3 DNA sequence: TGTGCCAGCAGCTCAGGGGCCGTGGCCTCTGAAGCTTTCTTT. It encodes CASSSGAVASEAFF. The rearrangement joins TRBV11-3 to TRBJ1-1, with a weak D call TRBD1 (6 bases). The CDR3 runs 14 residues. The ends were cut back, 4 bases at V and 6 bases at J, with 15 bases in the middle. CDR1 is SGHNT, CDR2 YENEEA, per germline.

The J gene is TRBJ2-3, the V gene TRBV7-9, with 11 bases fitting TRBD2. The CDR3 contains 16 residues. CDR1 and CDR2 from the germline V gene are SEHNR and FQNEAQ (reference sequence). V was pared by 2 bases and J by 3 bases, with 4 bases of the junction left unmatched. CDR3 nucleotides: TGTGCCAGCAGCTTACTAACTAGCGGGGGTACAGATACGCAGTATTTT. Protein sequence: CASSLLTSGGTDTQYF.

This clone was picked up many times. The chain has TRBV6-1 and TRBJ2-1; maybe TRBD1 (6 bases). The CDR3 is 15 amino acids. CDR1 MNHNS and CDR2 SASEGT come from the germline V gene. V shed 4 bases and J shed 7 bases, with 17 bases lying between them. The CDR3 region has the DNA TGTGCCAGCAGTGCGGAGGACAGCGGTTCTAATGAGCAGTTCTTC. Encoded protein: CASSAEDSGSNEQFF.

This chain joins TRBV5-6 and TRBJ2-3; 7 nucleotides match TRBD1. Looked up from germline, CDR1 is SGHDT and CDR2 is YYEEEE. J was trimmed by 5 bases and V by 5 bases; bases with no gene match: 17. The CDR3 extends over 17 amino acids. CDR3 DNA: TGTGCCAGCAGATTAGGTACCGACAGGGTAAGGGGAGATACGCAGTATTTT. It codes for CASRLGTDRVRGDTQYF.